The 7 T cell receptor beta chains reported below all come from one sample, sequenced in a study of CD8 T cells in Susac syndrome (dated by TCRdb to between 2018 and 2020). The library was obtained by the immunoSEQ multiplex PCR assay. RNA was extracted using the RNeasy kit, and roughly 0.45 to 1 microgram was reverse transcribed with random hexamers. In-frame beta chains were kept once TCRdb had trimmed the public reads at Q25 with fastp and called clones with MiXCR. CDR3 protein sequences are deduplicated, and each keeps its most common genes and DNA. The sample contains about 180,000 distinct CDR3 sequences, 85% to 95% of them found a single time. Roughly 0.16% of the sample goes to the ten largest clones. Sample: CD8+ T cells from PBMCs. Source of these receptors: a human donor with multiple sclerosis.

Written as DNA, the CDR3 is TGTGCCAGCAGCTCGACAGGTCATGGCGAGCAGTACTTC. This translates into CASSSTGHGEQYF. V is TRBV7-8 and J is TRBJ2-7, with D possibly matching TRBD1 (6 bases). Germline V gives CDR1 SGHVS, CDR2 FQNEAQ. CDR3 length: 13 residues. Trimming removed 4 bases from V and 6 bases from J, with 13 bases in between.

The chain links TRBV6-5 to TRBJ1-1; D is unclear. CDR1 and CDR2 (germline): MNHEY, SVGAGI. V lost 1 base and J lost 6, with 6 bases in between. CDR3 length equals 12 residues. CDR3 residues: CASSYLGAEAFF. In DNA form, the CDR3 reads TGTGCCAGCAGTTACTTGGGCGCTGAAGCTTTCTTT.

J is TRBJ2-7 and V is TRBV28; no firm D call. CDR3 size: 15 residues. Trimming left V 5 bases short and J 2 bases short, with 16 bases between. Per the germline V gene, CDR1 is MDHEN and CDR2 is SYDVKM. CDR3 DNA: TGTGCCAGCAGTCCCATCCTGGACCACGCCTACGAGCAGTACTTC. Its protein is CASSPILDHAYEQYF.

The chain recombines TRBV2 with TRBJ2-7, with TRBD1 as a possible D gene (6 bases). This CDR3 contains 15 residues. Trimming left V 5 bases short and J 0 bases short, with 14 bases between. Germline CDR1 is SNHLY and CDR2 is FYNNEI. The CDR3 sequence is CASSLTGPSSYEQYF. For the CDR3, the DNA is TGTGCCAGCAGTCTGACAGGCCCGAGCTCCTACGAGCAGTACTTC.

The chain carries TRBV12-3 or TRBV12-4 and TRBJ2-3, with D perhaps matching TRBD2 (6 bases). V was shortened by 1 base and J by 4 bases, with 9 bases between the two germline ends. This CDR3 comprises 14 residues. The CDR3 DNA follows: TGTGCCAGCAGTTTAGTCGGGAGCGCAGATACGCAGTATTTT. Translation gives CASSLVGSADTQYF.

The V and J genes are TRBV14 and TRBJ1-1; possibly TRBD1 for D (6 bases). Between the trimmed V and J ends, which lost 10 bases and 7 bases, there was a span of 19 bases. This CDR3 has 13 amino acids. The germline V gene encodes CDR1 SGHDN and CDR2 FVKESK. This CDR3 reads CATDLDRRSEAFF. For the CDR3, the DNA is TGTGCCACCGATCTCGACAGGAGGAGTGAAGCTTTCTTT.

This chain links TRBV28 with TRBJ1-2; TRBD1 agrees at 7 bases. Germline-derived CDR1 and CDR2 are MDHEN and SYDVKM. Trimming took 6 bases from V and 4 from J; bases not matched to a gene: 5. This CDR3 comprises 13 residues. The CDR3 protein is CASRAGQTYGYTF. The CDR3 coding sequence is TGTGCCAGCAGAGCGGGACAGACCTATGGCTACACCTTC.